The next 10 T cell receptor beta chains were all read from a single sample in a study of shared clonotypes between healthy human individuals. Data came from immunoSEQ multiplex PCR; TCRdb stores just in-frame clones and leaves some out. Found here are about a million clones, approximately 80% of them singletons; the top ten hold approximately 0.9%. The sequenced material came from memory CD4+ T cells from PBMCs. Subset in this sample: CD45RA-negative fraction. The receptor source for this set is a man in his late teens or twenties in good health. Some clones in this sample may be carry-over from other donors' samples.

The chain combines TRBV11-2 with TRBJ1-2; 8 positions agree with TRBD1. Germline loops: CDR1 SGHAT, CDR2 FQNNGV. The J segment lost 10 bases and the V segment lost 5 bases, leaving 12 bases of the junction unmatched. This CDR3 comprises 14 residues. The CDR3 DNA reads as TGTGCCAGCAGCGGGCTAAGGCAGGGGGCGTTCTACACCTTC. Translating it yields CASSGLRQGAFYTF.

This chain links TRBV19 with TRBJ1-3; perhaps TRBD1 as D (5 bases). The germline V gene encodes CDR1 LNHDA and CDR2 SQIVND (reference sequence). Trimming left V 7 bases short and J 0 bases short, with 10 bases between. This CDR3 comprises 14 residues. CDR3 bases: TGTGCCAGTAACACGGGACGCTCTGGAAACACCATATATTTT. This translates into CASNTGRSGNTIYF.

The rearrangement joins TRBV7-3 to TRBJ1-1; D possibly corresponds to TRBD1 (5 bases). V was clipped by 5 bases and J by 1 base, with 11 bases between them. Germline-derived CDR1 and CDR2 are SGHTA and FQGTGA. CDR3 size: 14 residues. Here the CDR3 reads CASSLGGTNTEAFF. The CDR3 DNA is TGTGCCAGCAGCCTCGGGGGGACGAACACTGAAGCTTTCTTT.

V is TRBV7-2 and J is TRBJ2-5; D might be TRBD2 (5 bases). Trimming took 4 bases from V and 2 from J, leaving 17 bases between them. The CDR3 runs to 16 residues. The germline gives CDR1 SGHTA, CDR2 FQGNSA. The CDR3 here is CASSSRDGRTQETQYF. The CDR3 coding sequence is TGTGCCAGCAGCTCCCGGGATGGGCGGACGCAAGAGACCCAGTACTTC. The complete variable domain, with remaining parts taken from reference TRBV7-2 and TRBJ2-5, reads GAGVSQSPSNKVTEKGKDVELRCDPISGHTALYWYRQSLGQGLEFLIYFQGNSAPDKSGLPSDRFSAERTGGSVSTLTIQRTQQEDSAVYLCASSSRDGRTQETQYFGPGTRLLVL.

This clone has ten or more counts. Other DNA sequences within the sample encode an identical CDR3. J is TRBJ2-7 and V is TRBV2; 11 positions match TRBD1. V lost 6 bases to trimming and J lost 2 bases; unmatched junction nucleotides: 3. This CDR3 region has 14 residues. CDR1 and CDR2 (germline): SNHLY, FYNNEI. The CDR3 region is CASSRDRGAYEQYF. The CDR3 nucleotides read TGTGCCAGCAGCCGGGACAGGGGGGCCTACGAGCAGTACTTC.

Of note for this clone: Other DNA sequences in this sample translate to the same CDR3. The chain carries TRBV19 and TRBJ1-3; 10 bases match TRBD1. V was clipped by 6 bases and J by 4 bases; unmatched bases: 6. This CDR3 contains 15 residues. Germline-derived CDR1 and CDR2 are LNHDA and SQIVND (reference sequence). CDR3 sequence reads: CASRPRTGGGNTIYF. The CDR3 DNA is TGTGCCAGTAGACCCCGGACAGGGGGAGGAAACACCATATATTTT.

The chain employs TRBV4-2 and TRBJ2-3; D uncertain. V was trimmed by 1 base and J by 1 base, leaving 9 bases between them. Germline loops: CDR1 LGHNA, CDR2 YNFKEQ. The CDR3 has 15 residues. The CDR3 DNA follows: TGTGCCAGCAGCCAAGGGGGTGTCGGCACAGATACGCAGTATTTT. This codes for CASSQGGVGTDTQYF.

J is TRBJ2-7 and V is TRBV6-5; D may be TRBD1 or TRBD2 (5 bases each). This CDR3 comprises 15 residues. The ends were cut back, 10 bases at V and 2 bases at J, with 21 bases in the middle. Per the germline V gene, CDR1 is MNHEY and CDR2 is SVGAGI. The CDR3 is CATLATGRTTYEQYF. Written as DNA, the CDR3 is TGTGCCACCCTTGCCACGGGACGGACGACCTACGAGCAGTACTTC.

The chain recombines TRBV18 with TRBJ2-7; D might be TRBD2 (6 bases). Germline V lookup: CDR1 KGHSH, CDR2 LQKENI. This CDR3 spans 14 amino acids. V lost 0 bases, J lost 1 base, and 7 bases lay in between. The CDR3 DNA reads as TGTGCCAGCTCACCACCGGAGGGATCCTACGAGCAGTACTTC. Its protein is CASSPPEGSYEQYF.

This clone was recorded only once. The chain couples TRBV13 to TRBJ2-7; TRBD2 might be the D (5 bases). With 5 bases removed from V and 2 bases from J, the gap between germline ends came to 13 bases. This CDR3 contains 14 residues. CDR1 is PRHDT and CDR2 is FYEKMQ in the germline V gene (reference sequence). The CDR3 reads CASSPQRTTYEQYF. The CDR3 DNA is TGTGCCAGCAGCCCGCAGCGGACCACCTACGAGCAGTACTTC.